The source of this T cell receptor beta chain is a study of identical twins. Study results and caveats: Clonotypes of the beta chain that were abundant in cord blood carried fewer insertions (memory repertoires showed none).

TCRdb re-analysed the 5' RACE reads in MiXCR, keeping a single row per CDR3 protein. The data hold roughly 540,000 distinct CDR3 sequences, with under 25% observed a single time. Points on this clonotype: Its target is not known.

The CDR3 length is 17 residues. Trimming removed 2 bases from V and 3 bases from J, with 20 bases in between. CDR1 and CDR2 from the germline V gene are SGHDT and YYEEEE. These data also featured in a second study, about T cells expressing NK-cell markers.

V is TRBV5-6 and J is TRBJ2-5; possibly TRBD2 for D (6 bases). The sequence came from a woman younger than 30 in good health. Sequencing used CD4+ T cells sorted from blood. The CDR3, as DNA: TGTGCCAGCAGCTTTAATCGGCGGGGACGAAGGAAAGAGACCCAGTACTTC. Translation gives CASSFNRRGRRKETQYF. The full variable domain, with the rest looked up from reference TRBV5-6 and TRBJ2-5, is DAGVTQSPTHLIKTRGQQVTLRCSPKSGHDTVSWYQQALGQGPQFIFQYYEEEERQRGNFPDRFSGHQFPNYSSELNVNALLLGDSALYLCASSFNRRGRRKETQYFGPGTRLLVL.